This T cell receptor (beta chain) was retrieved from a study of vaccination and CD4 T cells after COVID-19. Study as a whole: Post-vaccine sample collection happened at a median of approximately 77 days after dose two, ranging 14 to 241. The study's findings and limits: Median SARS-CoV-2-reactive clonotype numbers went from roughly 22 to 38; this increase was not significant.

Oncomine TCR Beta short-read sequencing was applied to DNA from cultured CD4+ T cells. The source of extracted genomic DNA was cultured CD4+ T cells. TCRdb called the PCR reads again in MiXCR, with one record for every CDR3 protein. Among tens of thousands of distinct CDR3 sequences listed, 30% to 45% were seen once. Time point denoted: late sampling 161 to 241 days after vaccination in a few convalescent patients. The treatment here: approximately 11-day PBMC culture with coronavirus spike peptide pools or control peptides (ViraFEST assay). ViraFEST used peptide pools to expand antigen-specific T cells and subsequently sequenced their TCRs. The length of the CDR3 is 13 residues. J was trimmed by 9 bases and V by 6 bases; bases with no gene match: 4. Germline assignment: CDR1 MNHNS and CDR2 SASEGT. The table lists this clonotype with a few counts. As yet, its antigen is unknown.

Here the sequenced sample was CD4+ T cells from blood, cultured in vitro, taken about 7 months after SARS-CoV-2 vaccination. This sequence was found in a human donor who had recovered from COVID-19. The V and J genes are TRBV6-1 and TRBJ1-6; TRBD1 matches 8 bases. The chain's CDR3 is CASRKDRGSPLHF. For the CDR3, the DNA is TGTGCCAGCAGGAAAGACAGGGGTTCACCCCTCCACTTT.